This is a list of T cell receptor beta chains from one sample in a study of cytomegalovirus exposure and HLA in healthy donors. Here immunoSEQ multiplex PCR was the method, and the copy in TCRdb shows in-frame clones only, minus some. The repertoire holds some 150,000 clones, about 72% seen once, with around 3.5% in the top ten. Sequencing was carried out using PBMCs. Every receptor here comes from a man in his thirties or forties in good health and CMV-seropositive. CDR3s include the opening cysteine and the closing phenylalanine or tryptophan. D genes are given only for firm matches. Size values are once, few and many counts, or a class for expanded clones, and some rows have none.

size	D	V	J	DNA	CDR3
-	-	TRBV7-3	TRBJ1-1	TGTGCCAGCAGCTATTCTCTTGACACTGAAGCTTTCTTT	CASSYSLDTEAFF
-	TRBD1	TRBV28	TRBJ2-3	TGTGCCAGCAAAAAGGGGACAGGGGACACAGATACGCAGTATTTT	CASKKGTGDTDTQYF
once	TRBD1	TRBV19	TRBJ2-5	TGTGCCAGTAGTCTAGACAGGGAAGGGGAGACCCAGTACTTC	CASSLDREGETQYF
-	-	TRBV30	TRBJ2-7	TGTGCCTCTAACCCCCGTGCGGGGAGCTCCTACGAGCAGTACTTC	CASNPRAGSSYEQYF
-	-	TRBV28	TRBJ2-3	TGTGCCAGCAGCCTGGCCACAGATACGCAGTATTTT	CASSLATDTQYF
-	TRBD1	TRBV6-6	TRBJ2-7	TGTGCCAGCAGTTGGGACAGTTGGAGCTCCTACGAGCAGTACTTC	CASSWDSWSSYEQYF
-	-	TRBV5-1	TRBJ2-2	TGCGCCAGCAGCTTCCAGGGAAATCGGGAGCTGTTTTTT	CASSFQGNRELFF
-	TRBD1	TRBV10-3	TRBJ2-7	TGTGCCATCAGTGCGGCCGGGACAGGGGAGACCCACGAGCAGTACTTC	CAISAAGTGETHEQYF
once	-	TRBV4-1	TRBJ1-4	TGCGCCAGCAGCGATTCACAAGCAACTAATGAAAAACTGTTTTTT	CASSDSQATNEKLFF
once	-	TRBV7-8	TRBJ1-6	TGTGCCAGCAGCTTAGAGACAAGATATAATTCACCCCTCCACTTT	CASSLETRYNSPLHF
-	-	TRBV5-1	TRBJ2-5	TGCGCCAGCAGCACGACAGGACGGGAGACCCAGTACTTC	CASSTTGRETQYF
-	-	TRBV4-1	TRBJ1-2	TGCGCCAGCAGCCAAGATCGGCAGGGAAGTGACTATGGCTACACCTTC	CASSQDRQGSDYGYTF
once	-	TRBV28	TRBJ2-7	TGTGCCAGCAGTTCCGCCGCGGGGATCCCGTACGAGCAGTACTTC	CASSSAAGIPYEQYF
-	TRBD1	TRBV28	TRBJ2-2	TGTGCCAGCAAAGGGGGCCTGAACACCGGGGAGCTGTTTTTT	CASKGGLNTGELFF
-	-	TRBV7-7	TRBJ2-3	TGTGCCAGCAGCCTGAGCACAGATACGCAGTATTTT	CASSLSTDTQYF
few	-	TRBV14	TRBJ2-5	TGTGCCAGCAGCCAAGATAGGGACTACCAAGAGACCCAGTACTTC	CASSQDRDYQETQYF
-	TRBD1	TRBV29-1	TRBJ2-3	TGCAGCATTGGACAGGGGGCTGGAGATACGCAGTATTTT	CSIGQGAGDTQYF
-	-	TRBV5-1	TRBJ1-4	TGCGCCAGCAGCCCGAGAGGCAGCGAGGCAACTAATGAAAAACTGTTTTTT	CASSPRGSEATNEKLFF
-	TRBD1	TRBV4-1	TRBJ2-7	TGCGCCAGCAGCCAAGAAAGGTGGCAGGGGGCCTACGAGCAGTACTTC	CASSQERWQGAYEQYF
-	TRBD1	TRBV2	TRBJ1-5	TGTGCCAGCAGTGAAGTACAGGGGCAGCCCCAGCATTTT	CASSEVQGQPQHF
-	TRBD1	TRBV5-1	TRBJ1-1	TGCGCCAGCAGCTTCTTCGGGACAGGGACGAACACTGAAGCTTTCTTT	CASSFFGTGTNTEAFF
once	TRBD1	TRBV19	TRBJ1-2	TGTGCCAGTAGTATAAAAGGACAGGGGTATGGCTACACCTTC	CASSIKGQGYGYTF
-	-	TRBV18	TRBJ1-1	TGTGCCAGCTCACCACAGCAGGACTGGTCAGATGAAGCTTTCTTT	CASSPQQDWSDEAFF
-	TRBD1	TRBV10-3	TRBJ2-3	TGTGCCATCAATCTGGGACAGTCCACAGATACGCAGTATTTT	CAINLGQSTDTQYF
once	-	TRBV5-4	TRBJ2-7	TGTGCCAGCAGCTTGGAGGGGGACGAGCAGTACTTC	CASSLEGDEQYF
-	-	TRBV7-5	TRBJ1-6	TGTGTCAGAGACTGCCGGCCATTCTATAATTCACCCCTCCACTTT	CVRDCRPFYNSPLHF